A selection of T cell receptor beta chains follows, all from one sample in a study of CD8 T cells in ankylosing spondylitis. TCRdb reprocessed the 5' RACE reads via MiXCR and lists one record per CDR3 protein. The table shows 250,000 or so distinct CDR3 sequences, with about 20% occurring only once. What was sequenced was blood, either unsorted or a sorted T cell fraction (not recorded which). These receptors were obtained from a male donor with ankylosing spondylitis or in good health (not recorded which). The CDR3 runs from the conserved cysteine through the conserved F or W. D genes are given only for firm matches. Clone size appears in some rows only: once, few, many, or a class for an expanded clone.

clone size	D gene	J gene	V gene	CDR3 protein	CDR3 DNA
few	.	TRBJ2-7	TRBV20-1	CSARGMSSYEQYF	TGCAGTGCCCGGGGAATGAGCTCCTACGAGCAGTACTTC
few	.	TRBJ1-5	TRBV27	CASSFRGINQPQHF	TGTGCCAGCAGTTTCCGGGGGATCAATCAGCCCCAGCATTTT
many	.	TRBJ2-5	TRBV4-3	CASSSIDQETQYF	TGCGCCAGCAGCTCTATAGACCAAGAGACCCAGTACTTC
few	.	TRBJ2-3	TRBV21-1	CASSISAGGPRSGTDTQYF	TGTGCCAGCAGCATTTCTGCGGGAGGGCCTCGGAGCGGCACAGATACGCAGTATTTT
many	TRBD2	TRBJ2-1	TRBV20-1	CSATTGTSGRYYNEQFF	TGCAGTGCTACCACCGGGACTAGCGGGAGGTACTACAATGAGCAGTTCTTC
.	.	TRBJ2-7	TRBV5-1	CASSYRTNYEQYF	TGCGCCAGCAGCTACCGGACAAACTACGAGCAGTACTTC
once	.	TRBJ1-3	TRBV29-1	CSVSGGISGNTIYF	TGCAGCGTCTCCGGGGGGATCTCTGGAAACACCATATATTTT
.	.	TRBJ2-3	TRBV5-6	CASSLVGESGDTQYF	TGTGCCAGCAGCTTGGTTGGGGAAAGCGGGGATACGCAGTATTTT
.	TRBD2	TRBJ2-2	TRBV27	CASSRPPTSGNTGELFF	TGTGCCAGCAGTCGCCCGCCGACTAGCGGGAACACCGGGGAGCTGTTTTTT
.	TRBD1	TRBJ2-5	TRBV4-1	CASSQEDRSQETQYF	TGCGCCAGCAGCCAGGAGGACAGGAGCCAAGAGACCCAGTACTTC
.	TRBD1	TRBJ1-5	TRBV7-9	CASSSEPGQGSGQPQHF	TGTGCCAGCAGCTCGGAGCCGGGACAGGGTTCAGGTCAGCCCCAGCATTTT
.	TRBD2	TRBJ2-2	TRBV20-1	CSARDVTSGDTGELFF	TGCAGTGCTAGAGATGTGACTAGCGGGGACACCGGGGAGCTGTTTTTT
.	TRBD2	TRBJ2-1	TRBV5-1	CASSLARLAGSNNEQFF	TGCGCCAGCAGCTTGGCCCGACTAGCGGGGTCCAACAATGAGCAGTTCTTC
few	.	TRBJ2-5	TRBV19	CASSRGTGLETQYF	TGTGCCAGTAGTCGGGGTACAGGCCTCGAGACCCAGTACTTC
.	TRBD1	TRBJ2-3	TRBV29-1	CSVALDRDLTDTQYF	TGCAGCGTCGCCCTCGACAGGGACCTCACAGATACGCAGTATTTT
few	.	TRBJ1-6	TRBV12-3/TRBV12-4	CASTSYPSPLHF	TGTGCCAGCACCTCCTATCCTTCACCCCTCCACTTT
.	.	TRBJ2-1	TRBV27	CASSFERREQFF	TGTGCCAGCAGTTTCGAGAGACGGGAGCAGTTCTTC
.	TRBD1	TRBJ2-4	TRBV11-1	CASSHTINGPGGKNIQYF	TGTGCCAGCAGCCATACAATCAACGGGCCAGGGGGCAAAAACATTCAGTACTTC
few	.	TRBJ1-4	TRBV12-3/TRBV12-4	CASRGGTNEKLFF	TGTGCCAGCAGGGGGGGGACTAATGAAAAACTGTTTTTT
many	.	TRBJ2-1	TRBV2	CASRGGMKDEQFF	TGTGCCAGCCGCGGTGGGATGAAAGATGAGCAGTTCTTC
.	.	TRBJ1-2	TRBV24-1	CATSTSFGTNYGYTF	TGTGCCACCAGCACAAGTTTTGGAACTAACTATGGCTACACCTTC
.	TRBD2	TRBJ2-1	TRBV9	CASSAELAGFLFF	TGTGCCAGCAGCGCGGAACTAGCGGGTTTTCTGTTCTTC
few	TRBD1	TRBJ1-2	TRBV5-1	CASSLAGGTGAIYGYTF	TGCGCCAGCAGCTTGGCCGGAGGGACAGGAGCGATCTATGGCTACACCTTC